One and the same sample provided the 19 T cell receptor beta chains below, sequenced in a study of cytomegalovirus exposure and HLA in healthy donors. PCR primers comprised 60 Vbeta and 13 Jbeta primers. Some clones are missing from TCRdb's copy, which holds only in-frame ones; the method was immunoSEQ multiplex PCR. This repertoire shows about 180,000 clones, roughly 84% found once; its top ten account for under 1.1%. The sequenced sample consisted of PBMCs. The source of these receptors is a man in his thirties or forties in good health and CMV-seronegative.

This clone was counted a few times. The chain links TRBV6-1 to TRBJ1-1, with 7 bases aligning to TRBD1. The J segment lost 1 base and the V segment lost 3 bases, leaving 2 bases of the junction unmatched. The CDR3 sequence is 14 residues long. Looked up from germline, CDR1 is MNHNS and CDR2 is SASEGT. CDR3 sequence reads: CASSDGQENTEAFF. DNA of the CDR3: TGTGCCAGCAGTGATGGACAGGAGAACACTGAAGCTTTCTTT.

V gene TRBV30 combines with J gene TRBJ2-2, with a tentative D call TRBD1 (5 bases). CDR3 length: 13 amino acids. The V gene's germline CDR1 is GTSNPN and CDR2 SVGIG (reference sequence). Trimming removed 4 bases at V and 1 base at J, with 7 bases between. The CDR3 DNA reads TGTGCCTGGACCAGGGAGAACACCGGGGAGCTGTTTTTT. Translated, it gives CAWTRENTGELFF.

This clone appeared a single time. V usage is TRBV4-2 and J usage is TRBJ2-1; possible D gene TRBD2, 6 bases. The CDR3 totals 17 residues. V was cut by 0 bases and J by 3 bases, with 15 bases left in between. Germline V gives CDR1 LGHNA, CDR2 YNFKEQ. CDR3 in amino acids: CASSQEWSGLSYNEQFF. The CDR3 region has the DNA TGTGCCAGCAGCCAAGAATGGTCAGGACTAAGCTACAATGAGCAGTTCTTC.

The rearrangement links TRBV27 to TRBJ1-2; 10 bases are a match to TRBD1. CDR1 and CDR2 (germline): MNHEY, SMNVEV (reference sequence). CDR3 size: 15 residues. With 3 bases clipped from V and 4 bases from J, the junction kept 5 bases outside the gene matches. The CDR3 nucleotides are TGTGCCAGCAGTTTGACAGGGGGCAATGTCTATGGCTACACCTTC. Translation gives CASSLTGGNVYGYTF.

This chain uses TRBV7-6 with TRBJ2-3; TRBD2 aligns across 11 bases. Germline V gives CDR1 SGHVS, CDR2 FNYEAQ. The J segment lost 3 bases and the V segment lost 5 bases, leaving 4 bases of the junction unmatched. The CDR3 covers 15 residues. The CDR3 DNA sequence: TGTGCCAGCAGCACGACTAGCGGGAAGACAGATACGCAGTATTTT. Its translation: CASSTTSGKTDTQYF. Full variable domain (rest looked up from reference TRBV7-6 and TRBJ2-3): GAGVSQSPRYKVTKRGQDVALRCDPISGHVSLYWYRQALGQGPEFLTYFNYEAQQDKSGLPNDRFSAERPEGSISTLTIQRTEQRDSAMYRCASSTTSGKTDTQYFGPGTRLTVL.

The chain links TRBV6-1 to TRBJ2-7, with 9 bases matching TRBD2. V shed 0 bases, J shed 0 bases, and the junction held 15 bases outside the gene matches. The CDR3 consists of 20 residues. Germline values: CDR1 MNHNS, CDR2 SASEGT. The CDR3 here is CASSEARGAGGPTSSYEQYF. As DNA, the CDR3 is TGTGCCAGCAGTGAAGCTCGGGGAGCGGGGGGACCCACCAGCTCCTACGAGCAGTACTTC.

The DNA for the CDR3 is TGTGCTAGTGGTTTCGGACAGGTCTCTGGAAACACCATATATTTT. Its protein product is CASGFGQVSGNTIYF. This chain uses TRBV12-5 with TRBJ1-3, with TRBD1 matching over 7 bases. Per the germline V gene, CDR1 is LGHNT and CDR2 is FRNRAP. This CDR3 region has 15 residues. J was trimmed by 0 bases and V by 3 bases; bases with no gene match: 2.

V gene TRBV25-1 combines with J gene TRBJ2-7; D gene ambiguous. Germline V gene data show CDR1 as MGHDK and CDR2 as SYGVNS. The CDR3 totals 11 residues. V was cut by 6 bases and J by 6 bases, with 9 bases left in between. The CDR3 reads CASRQVGEQYF. The CDR3, as DNA: TGTGCCAGCAGGCAGGTAGGCGAGCAGTACTTC.

This chain connects TRBV18 to TRBJ2-3; D might be TRBD2 (6 bases). Between the trimmed V and J ends, which lost 3 bases and 0 bases, there was a span of 10 bases. This CDR3 spans 15 amino acids. CDR1 and CDR2 (germline): KGHSH, LQKENI. The CDR3 is CASSPGAGSTDTQYF. Here the CDR3 DNA reads TGTGCCAGCTCACCCGGGGCGGGGAGCACAGATACGCAGTATTTT.

For the CDR3, the DNA is TGCGCCAGCAGCTTGGGACTAGCGGGGGGGAGAAGGGGTGCAGATACGCAGTATTTT. Translation gives CASSLGLAGGRRGADTQYF. V is TRBV5-1 and J is TRBJ2-3; TRBD2 matches 14 bases. The germline V gene has CDR1 SGHRS and CDR2 YFSETQ. This CDR3 region has 19 residues. The V gene end was trimmed by 0 bases and the J gene end by 4 bases; junction bases not matched to a gene: 10.

This clone was seen once. The chain links TRBV6-1 to TRBJ2-1, with a tentative D call TRBD1 (5 bases). Between the trimmed V and J ends, which lost 6 bases and 7 bases, there was a span of 19 bases. CDR1 is MNHNS, CDR2 SASEGT, per germline. The length of the CDR3 is 15 residues. This chain's CDR3 is CASSRELTVRNEQFF. Written as DNA, the CDR3 is TGTGCCAGCAGCCGCGAACTGACAGTACGGAATGAGCAGTTCTTC.

This sequence joins TRBV5-1 and TRBJ1-1; D might be TRBD1 (5 bases). The ends were cut back, 5 bases at V and 1 base at J, with 18 bases in the middle. This CDR3 has 16 residues. Germline values: CDR1 SGHRS, CDR2 YFSETQ. CDR3 protein: CASRKGRESGNTEAFF. The CDR3 DNA is TGCGCCAGCAGGAAGGGGAGGGAATCGGGGAACACTGAAGCTTTCTTT.

The CDR3 DNA sequence: TGCGCCAGCAGCTGGGACAGGGCCCACCTACTTTCCTCCTACGAGCAGTACTTC. Protein: CASSWDRAHLLSSYEQYF. The gene calls are TRBV5-1 and TRBJ2-5; 9 positions match TRBD1. Gene TRBJ2-7 matches the end of the DNA better, so the J call may be wrong. Germline assignment: CDR1 SGHRS and CDR2 YFSETQ. The CDR3 extends over 18 amino acids.

This chain links TRBV28 with TRBJ2-3; 7 positions match TRBD2. Germline V gene lookup returns CDR1 MDHEN and CDR2 SYDVKM. This CDR3 is 15 amino acids long. V lost 2 bases to trimming and J lost 4 bases; unmatched junction nucleotides: 6. In DNA, the CDR3 is TGTGCCAGCAGTTTAAGCGGGGCCGGGGCAGATACGCAGTATTTT. Amino acids: CASSLSGAGADTQYF.

For the CDR3, the DNA is TGTGCCTGGAGTGTAAGCCTTGGCCAAGAGACCCAGTACTTC. The encoded protein is CAWSVSLGQETQYF. The chain uses TRBV30 and TRBJ2-5; D is unresolved. The CDR3 has 14 residues. The V end was cut by 0 bases, the J end by 1 base, with 9 bases between. Germline CDR1 reads GTSNPN; CDR2 reads SVGIG (reference sequence). The full variable domain, rest sourced from reference TRBV30 and TRBJ2-5, is SQTIHQWPATLVQPVGSPLSLECTVEGTSNPNLYWYRQAAGRGLQLLFYSVGIGQISSEVPQNLSASRPQDRQFILSSKKLLLSDSGFYLCAWSVSLGQETQYFGPGTRLLVL.

V and J are TRBV11-3 and TRBJ1-4; 10 bases align to TRBD1. The V gene's germline CDR1 is SGHNT and CDR2 YENEEA. CDR3 length: 15 amino acids. The J segment lost 4 bases and the V segment lost 1 base, leaving 0 bases of the junction unmatched. CDR3 sequence reads: CASSLGDRGNEKLFF. The CDR3 DNA follows: TGTGCCAGCAGCTTAGGGGACAGGGGTAATGAAAAACTGTTTTTT.

The rearrangement links TRBV19 to TRBJ1-5; 9 bases map to TRBD1. The V and J ends lost 4 bases and 9 bases, in that order; junction bases with no gene match: 4. Germline loops: CDR1 LNHDA, CDR2 SQIVND (reference sequence). The CDR3 extends over 13 amino acids. The CDR3 DNA sequence: TGTGCCAGTAGTACAGACAGGGGGATGCCCCAGCATTTT. This codes for CASSTDRGMPQHF.

The chain uses TRBV5-1 and TRBJ2-1; D gene ambiguous. The germline V gene encodes CDR1 SGHRS and CDR2 YFSETQ. The CDR3 runs to 12 residues. Trimming left V 0 bases short and J 9 bases short, with 7 bases between. CDR3 nucleotides: TGCGCCAGCAGCTTGGCAGAGGTTGAGCAGTTCTTC. Translating it yields CASSLAEVEQFF.

This sequence joins TRBV19 and TRBJ1-5; unclear D gene. Germline assignment: CDR1 LNHDA and CDR2 SQIVND (reference sequence). Trimming removed 8 bases from V and 0 bases from J, with 20 bases in between. The CDR3 has 17 residues. CDR3 loop: CASGGRQVINSNQPQHF. In DNA form, the CDR3 reads TGTGCCAGTGGAGGCAGGCAGGTCATCAATAGCAATCAGCCCCAGCATTTT.